This T cell receptor beta chain originates from a study of T cell responses to AZD1222 COVID-19 vaccine. Overall study results and limits: No repertoire was sampled before or during the peak T cell response, only after it.

Germline CDR1 reads LNHNV; CDR2 reads YYDKDF (reference sequence). Trimming removed 4 bases at V and 0 bases at J, with 10 bases between. The CDR3 loop spans 16 amino acids. For this clone: Antigen unknown.

The table came from immunoSEQ multiplex PCR; TCRdb's copy has only in-frame clones and leaves some out. The data show 120,000 or so clones, approximately 85% seen once. The material was peripheral blood, obtained on day 0 of AZD1222 vaccination. This receptor was taken from an adult in good health. This chain connects TRBV15 to TRBJ2-6; unclear D gene. CDR3 region: CATSIRPLSGANVLTF. As DNA, the CDR3 is TGTGCCACCAGCATCCGACCGCTCTCTGGGGCCAACGTCCTGACTTTC.